The 3 T cell receptor beta chains given below trace back to one sample, sequenced in a study of T cell responses to AZD1222 COVID-19 vaccine. Libraries were prepared by immunoSEQ multiplex PCR; TCRdb keeps only in-frame clonotypes and omits some of them. The repertoire includes some 150,000 clones, approximately 78% of them detected once, and roughly 4.5% sits in the top ten. The sequencing used peripheral blood, collected on day 0 of MenACWY control vaccination. The receptors here all came from an adult in good health.

This chain uses TRBV20-1 with TRBJ2-3; 8 bases are a match to TRBD2. The CDR3 loop spans 18 amino acids. Germline V gives CDR1 DFQATT, CDR2 SNEGSKA (reference sequence). The junction had 14 bases not matched to a gene; V was cut back by 3 bases and J by 0 bases. This chain's CDR3 is CSASAHSGIAGSTDTQYF. For the CDR3, the DNA is TGCAGTGCTAGTGCCCACTCGGGGATAGCGGGGAGCACAGATACGCAGTATTTT.

The chain has TRBV28 and TRBJ1-5; 9 bases line up with TRBD1. V lost 6 bases and J lost 2; bases outside the gene matches: 5. Looked up from germline, CDR1 is MDHEN and CDR2 is SYDVKM. The CDR3 is made up of 15 amino acids. The CDR3 DNA reads TGTGCCAGCAGAAGACAGGGGGAAGGCAATCAGCCCCAGCATTTT. Translation gives CASRRQGEGNQPQHF.

The CDR3 loop is CASSPGWINYGYTF. As DNA, the CDR3 is TGTGCCAGCAGCCCCGGGTGGATTAACTATGGCTACACCTTC. The chain couples TRBV5-5 to TRBJ1-2; D is uncertain. From germline, CDR1 is SGHKS and CDR2 YYEKEE (reference sequence). This CDR3 contains 14 residues. The V end was cut by 4 bases, the J end by 1 base, with 11 bases between.